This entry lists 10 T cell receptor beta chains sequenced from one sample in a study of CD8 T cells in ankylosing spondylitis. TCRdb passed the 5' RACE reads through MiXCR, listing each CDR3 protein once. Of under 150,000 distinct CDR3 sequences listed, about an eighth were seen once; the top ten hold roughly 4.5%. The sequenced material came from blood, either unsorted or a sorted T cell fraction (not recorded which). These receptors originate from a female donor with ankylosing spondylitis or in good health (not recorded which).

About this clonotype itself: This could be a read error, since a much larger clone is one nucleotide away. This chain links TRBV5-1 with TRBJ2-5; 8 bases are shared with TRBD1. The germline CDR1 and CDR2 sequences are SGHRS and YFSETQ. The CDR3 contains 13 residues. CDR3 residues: CASSSDREETRYF. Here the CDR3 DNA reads TGCGCCAGCAGCTCGGACAGGGAAGAGACCCGGTACTTC.

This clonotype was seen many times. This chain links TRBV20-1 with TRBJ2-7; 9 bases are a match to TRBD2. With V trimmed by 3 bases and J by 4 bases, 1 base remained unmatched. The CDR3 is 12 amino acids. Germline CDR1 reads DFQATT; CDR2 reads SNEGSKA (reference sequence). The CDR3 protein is CSASSGSYEQYF. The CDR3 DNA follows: TGCAGTGCTAGTAGCGGGAGTTACGAGCAGTACTTC.

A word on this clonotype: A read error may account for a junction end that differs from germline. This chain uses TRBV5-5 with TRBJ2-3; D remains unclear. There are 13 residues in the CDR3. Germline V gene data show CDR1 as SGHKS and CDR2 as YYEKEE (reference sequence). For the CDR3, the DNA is TGTACCAGCAGCTCCACACGCACAGATACGCAGTATTTT. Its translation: CTSSSTRTDTQYF.

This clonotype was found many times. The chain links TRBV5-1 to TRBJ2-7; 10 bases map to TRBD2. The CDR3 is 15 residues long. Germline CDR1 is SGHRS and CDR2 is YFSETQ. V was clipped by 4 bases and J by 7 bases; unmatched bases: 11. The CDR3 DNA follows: TGCGCCAGCAGCCCCGGGGTAGCGGGAGGTTGGGAGCAGTACTTC. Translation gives CASSPGVAGGWEQYF. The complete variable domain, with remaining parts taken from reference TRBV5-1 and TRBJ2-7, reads KAGVTQTPRYLIKTRGQQVTLSCSPISGHRSVSWYQQTPGQGLQFLFEYFSETQRNKGNFPGRFSGRQFSNSRSEMNVSTLELGDSALYLCASSPGVAGGWEQYFGPGTRLTVT.

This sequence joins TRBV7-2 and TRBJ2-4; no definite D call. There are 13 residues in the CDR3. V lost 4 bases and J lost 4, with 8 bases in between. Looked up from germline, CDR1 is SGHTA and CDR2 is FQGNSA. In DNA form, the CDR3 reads TGTGCCAGCAGCTCCCCCCAGAAAAACATTCAGTACTTC. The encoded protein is CASSSPQKNIQYF.

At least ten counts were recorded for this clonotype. The CDR3 DNA reads TGTGCCAGCAGTTACACGGGACAGGGGAATCAGCCCCAGCATTTT. Residues: CASSYTGQGNQPQHF. The rearrangement uses TRBV6-5 and TRBJ1-5; TRBD1 matches 10 bases. CDR1 is MNHEY and CDR2 is SVGAGI in the germline V gene. The trim removed 2 bases at V and 4 bases at J, leaving 2 bases unmatched. This CDR3 is 15 amino acids long.

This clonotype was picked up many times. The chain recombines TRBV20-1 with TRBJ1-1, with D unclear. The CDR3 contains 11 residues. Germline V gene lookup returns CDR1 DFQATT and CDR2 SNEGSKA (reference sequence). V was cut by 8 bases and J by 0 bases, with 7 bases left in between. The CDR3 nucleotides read TGCAGTTCGGCACTGAACACTGAAGCTTTCTTT. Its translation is CSSALNTEAFF.

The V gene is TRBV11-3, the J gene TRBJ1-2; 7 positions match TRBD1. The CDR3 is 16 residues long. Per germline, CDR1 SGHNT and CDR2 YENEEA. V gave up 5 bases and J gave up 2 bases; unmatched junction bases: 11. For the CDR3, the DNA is TGTGCCAGCAGCCAAGAGGGACGACAGGGCAACTATGGCTACACCTTC. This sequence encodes CASSQEGRQGNYGYTF.

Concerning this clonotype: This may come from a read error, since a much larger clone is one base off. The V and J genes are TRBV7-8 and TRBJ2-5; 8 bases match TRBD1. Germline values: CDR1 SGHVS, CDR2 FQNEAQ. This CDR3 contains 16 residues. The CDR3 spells CASSLWGGQGAETQHF. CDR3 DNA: TGTGCCAGCAGCTTATGGGGTGGACAGGGCGCGGAGACCCAGCACTTC.

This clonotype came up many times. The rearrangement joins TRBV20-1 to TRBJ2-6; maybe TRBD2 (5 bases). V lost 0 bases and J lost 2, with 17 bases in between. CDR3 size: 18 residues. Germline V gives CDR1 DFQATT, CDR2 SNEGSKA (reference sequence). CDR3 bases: TGCAGTGCTAGAGATCGCCGGAAGTCGGGAACTGGGGCCAACGTCCTGACTTTC. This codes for CSARDRRKSGTGANVLTF.